The 28 T cell receptor beta chains below come from one sample, sequenced in a study of T cells in Graves' hyperthyroidism and ophthalmopathy. RNA transcripts yielded amplified TCR beta CDR3 regions. The HTBI primer set was used in a first-round RT-PCR of the TCR CDR3. A single record per CDR3 protein comes from TCRdb applying MiXCR to the multiplex PCR reads. The table includes approximately 500,000 distinct CDR3 sequences, under 60% detected once. Sample: peripheral blood or thyroid tissue (not recorded which). The source of these receptors is a woman under 30 with Graves' hyperthyroidism.

In this sample, this clonotype turned up many times. The chain has TRBV4-1 and TRBJ1-1; D may be TRBD1 (6 bases). The germline V and J ends were trimmed by 4 bases and 0 bases, with 12 bases remaining between them. Germline CDR1 is MGHRA and CDR2 is YSYEKL. This CDR3 contains 15 residues. The CDR3 is CASSLQDRVNTEAFF. In DNA, the CDR3 is TGCGCCAGCAGCCTGCAGGACAGAGTGAACACTGAAGCTTTCTTT.

This rearrangement joins TRBV11-2 to TRBJ1-1, with 10 bases identical to TRBD1. Germline V gene sequence: CDR1 SGHAT, CDR2 FQNNGV. J lost 1 base, V lost 6 bases, and 5 bases had no gene match. The CDR3 consists of 15 residues. CDR3 sequence reads: CASSRDRGPNTEAFF. Here the CDR3 DNA reads TGTGCCAGCAGTAGGGACAGGGGCCCGAACACTGAAGCTTTCTTT.

This clonotype has at least ten counts. The chain joins TRBV15 to TRBJ1-1; D possibly corresponds to TRBD1 (5 bases). The germline gives CDR1 LNHNV, CDR2 YYDKDF (reference sequence). The CDR3 is 14 residues long. The V end was cut by 4 bases, the J end by 6 bases, with 15 bases between. The CDR3 DNA sequence: TGTGCCACCAGCATAAACCGGGGCCTACCTGAAGCTTTCTTT. Its protein is CATSINRGLPEAFF.

The rearrangement joins TRBV5-5 to TRBJ2-3, with 8 bases aligning to TRBD2. The CDR3 length is 17 residues. Losses at the gene ends were 4 bases for V and 5 bases for J; bases not matched to a gene: 15. CDR1 is SGHKS, CDR2 YYEKEE, per germline (reference sequence). The CDR3 sequence is CASSPGLAGNFRDTQYF. The CDR3 DNA sequence: TGTGCCAGCAGCCCCGGGTTAGCGGGAAATTTCAGAGATACGCAGTATTTT.

This clonotype was seen ten or more times. The genes are TRBV5-1 and TRBJ2-7, with D perhaps TRBD2 (6 bases). From germline, CDR1 is SGHRS and CDR2 YFSETQ. The V gene lost 7 bases and the J gene lost 2 bases, with 13 bases spanning the gap. This CDR3 is built from 13 residues. The CDR3 nucleotides are TGCGCCAGCCACCGGGACTCCCCCTACGAGCAGTACTTC. Protein product: CASHRDSPYEQYF.

The rearrangement links TRBV12-5 to TRBJ1-1; 7 positions agree with TRBD1. The junction had 15 bases not matched to a gene; V was cut back by 5 bases and J by 12 bases. This CDR3 contains 14 residues. The germline CDR1 and CDR2 sequences are LGHNT and FRNRAP. CDR3: CASGVMTGLKGSFF. The CDR3 coding sequence is TGTGCTAGTGGTGTCATGACAGGGCTAAAGGGTTCTTTCTTT. Looking up the rest from reference TRBV12-5 and TRBJ1-1 gives the full variable domain: DARVTQTPRHKVTEMGQEVTMRCQPILGHNTVFWYRQTMMQGLELLAYFRNRAPLDDSGMPKDRFSAEMPDATLATLKIQPSEPRDSAVYFCASGVMTGLKGSFFGQGTRLTVV.

The chain uses TRBV15 and TRBJ2-6, with 7 bases lining up with TRBD1. V dropped 3 bases and J dropped 1; count of bases not matched to a gene: 3. The CDR3 is 16 residues long. Germline V gene lookup returns CDR1 LNHNV and CDR2 YYDKDF (reference sequence). The CDR3 nucleotides are TGTGCCACCAGCAGGATACAGGGGTCTGGGGCCAACGTCCTGACTTTC. Translation gives CATSRIQGSGANVLTF.

This clonotype has a count of ten or more. This chain links TRBV7-8 with TRBJ1-1, with D unclear. The CDR3 sequence is 13 residues long. V was shortened by 2 bases and J by 3 bases, with 7 bases between the two germline ends. Per germline, CDR1 SGHVS and CDR2 FQNEAQ. In DNA, the CDR3 is TGTGCCAGCAGCTTATTCGGGGACACTGAAGCTTTCTTT. Translation: CASSLFGDTEAFF.

This clonotype was counted a few times. The chain links TRBV15 to TRBJ2-4; D is uncertain. CDR3 length equals 17 residues. Trimming cost V 1 base and J 6 bases, with 19 bases left between them. Germline V gene sequence: CDR1 LNHNV, CDR2 YYDKDF (reference sequence). Here the CDR3 reads CATSRAYHAKALNIQYF. For the CDR3, the DNA is TGTGCCACCAGCAGAGCGTATCATGCGAAGGCTTTAAACATTCAGTACTTC.

This sequence joins TRBV5-1 and TRBJ2-7; 8 nucleotides agree with TRBD1. The CDR3 covers 15 residues. Germline CDR1 and CDR2: SGHRS and YFSETQ. The trim removed 0 bases at V and 3 bases at J, leaving 5 bases unmatched. The CDR3 spells CASSLDGQGNYEQYF. As DNA, the CDR3 is TGCGCCAGCAGCTTGGACGGACAGGGCAACTACGAGCAGTACTTC.

The rearrangement joins TRBV7-3 to TRBJ1-2, with D unclear. The CDR3 length is 14 residues. The germline V gene encodes CDR1 SGHTA and CDR2 FQGTGA. Between the trimmed V and J ends, which lost 5 bases and 6 bases, there was a span of 16 bases. The chain's CDR3 is CASSETSGRDGYTF. The CDR3 nucleotides read TGTGCCAGCAGCGAGACTAGCGGGAGGGATGGCTACACCTTC. The entire variable domain, with the rest obtained from reference TRBV7-3 and TRBJ1-2, is as follows: GAGVSQTPSNKVTEKGKYVELRCDPISGHTALYWYRQSLGQGPEFLIYFQGTGAADDSGLPNDRFFAVRPEGSVSTLKIQRTERGDSAVYLCASSETSGRDGYTFGSGTRLTVV.

V and J are TRBV29-1 and TRBJ1-2, with 7 bases identical to TRBD1. After removal of 5 bases from V and 8 bases from J, the junction contained 11 bases not matched to a gene. From germline, CDR1 is SQVTM and CDR2 ANQGSEA. The CDR3 covers 13 residues. Written as DNA, the CDR3 is TGCAGCGTTCCAACGGAGACAGGGCGCGGCTACACCTTC. It translates to CSVPTETGRGYTF. Variable domain in full (rest from reference TRBV29-1 and TRBJ1-2): SAVISQKPSRDICQRGTSLTIQCQVDSQVTMMFWYRQQPGQSLTLIATANQGSEATYESGFVIDKFPISRPNLTFSTLTVSNMSPEDSSIYLCSVPTETGRGYTFGSGTRLTVV.

This clonotype was observed once. The chain uses TRBV7-9 and TRBJ1-1; D possibly corresponds to TRBD1 (6 bases). V shed 5 bases and J shed 0 bases, with 22 bases lying between them. The CDR3 runs 18 residues. The germline V gene has CDR1 SEHNR and CDR2 FQNEAQ (reference sequence). CDR3 loop: CASSAARGTTGLNTEAFF. CDR3 bases: TGTGCCAGCAGCGCCGCTAGGGGAACGACAGGCTTGAACACTGAAGCTTTCTTT.

This clonotype was found many times. The V call is TRBV3-1, the J call TRBJ2-5; D unclear. The CDR3 sequence is 12 residues long. The V and J ends lost 0 bases and 6 bases respectively, with 5 bases between them. Per germline, CDR1 LGHDT and CDR2 YNNKEL (reference sequence). DNA for the CDR3: TGTGCCAGCAGCCAAGATGGACAGACCCAGTACTTC. Amino acids: CASSQDGQTQYF.

Remarks on this clonotype: This may stem from a read error, because a much larger clone lies one nucleotide away. The chain is built from TRBV4-1 and TRBJ2-7, with D tentatively TRBD2 (6 bases). Germline loops: CDR1 MGHRA, CDR2 YSYEKL. The V end was cut by 1 base, the J end by 3 bases, with 16 bases between. The CDR3 covers 16 residues. The CDR3 loop reads CASSQVEAGIIYEQYF. DNA of the CDR3: TGCGCCAGCAGCCAAGTCGAGGCGGGAATAATCTACGAGCAGTACTTC.

Note on this clonotype: A much bigger clone sits one base away, suggesting this may be a read error. The V call is TRBV2, the J call TRBJ2-7; D perhaps matches TRBD1 (6 bases). This CDR3 has 15 residues. V gave up 1 base and J gave up 0 bases, with 10 bases separating them. Germline CDR1 reads SNHLY; CDR2 reads FYNNEI. CDR3 bases: TGTGCCAGCAGTGAAGGCAGGGGCTCCTCCTACGAGCAGTACTTC. As protein: CASSEGRGSSYEQYF. Looking up the rest from reference TRBV2 and TRBJ2-7 gives the full variable domain: EPEVTQTPSHQVTQMGQEVILRCVPISNHLYFYWYRQILGQKVEFLVSFYNNEISEKSEIFDDQFSVERPDGSNFTLKIRSTKLEDSAMYFCASSEGRGSSYEQYFGPGTRLTVT.

This clonotype was recorded at least ten times. The gene calls are TRBV4-1 and TRBJ2-5; 9 bases fit TRBD2. The CDR3 covers 21 residues. The germline V gene has CDR1 MGHRA and CDR2 YSYEKL. Germline trimming cut 0 bases from V and 5 bases from J; bases unmatched to any gene: 22. The CDR3 loop reads CASSQDRRGLLAGVGFETQYF. CDR3 nucleotide sequence: TGCGCCAGCAGCCAAGATCGACGCGGTTTACTAGCGGGTGTCGGCTTTGAGACCCAGTACTTC.

The chain links TRBV20-1 to TRBJ2-7; tentatively, D is TRBD2 (5 bases). The CDR3 is 11 residues long. The germline V and J ends were trimmed by 1 base and 7 bases, with 8 bases remaining between them. Germline V gene lookup returns CDR1 DFQATT and CDR2 SNEGSKA (reference sequence). Here the CDR3 reads CSARVWTEQYF. The CDR3 DNA reads TGCAGTGCTAGAGTATGGACTGAGCAGTACTTC.

This clonotype was seen a handful of times. It may be a read error: a sequence one base away is much more abundant. The V and J genes are TRBV20-1 and TRBJ2-2, with 7 nucleotides matching TRBD2. Germline assignment: CDR1 DFQATT and CDR2 SNEGSKA (reference sequence). The CDR3 is 12 residues long. CDR3 in amino acids: CSARPGSGEPFF. DNA of the CDR3: TGCAGTGCTAGACCCGGGAGCGGGGAGCCGTTTTTT.

The CDR3: CASSQSGSLTDTQYF. CDR3 nucleotides: TGCGCCAGCAGCCAGAGCGGGAGTCTAACAGATACGCAGTATTTT. The rearrangement links TRBV4-1 to TRBJ2-3; 8 positions agree with TRBD2. The CDR3 contains 15 residues. CDR1 and CDR2 (germline): MGHRA, YSYEKL. Trimming at V came to 3 bases and at J to 3 bases, leaving 5 bases not matched to a gene.

About this clonotype itself: Sequence at one end of the junction differs from germline and may be a read error. CDR3 nucleotides: TGCGCCAGCAGCCTAGGACCGTCCTCCTACGAGCAGTACTTC. It yields the protein CASSLGPSSYEQYF. The V gene is TRBV11-2, the J gene TRBJ2-7; no reliable D call. CDR1 and CDR2 (germline): SGHAT, FQNNGV. The CDR3 covers 14 residues.

The rearrangement links TRBV6-4 to TRBJ2-2, with a possible D match to TRBD2 (6 bases). The V end lost 6 bases, the J end lost 8 bases, and 13 bases lay between the germline ends. This CDR3 has 13 amino acids. Germline CDR1 and CDR2: MRHNA and SNTAGT. Here the CDR3 DNA reads TGTGCCAGCAGCCCGGGACTCCCTGGGGAGCTGTTTTTT. Amino acids: CASSPGLPGELFF.

This clonotype was recorded at least ten times. This chain joins TRBV19 and TRBJ2-7; 7 nucleotides match TRBD1. Trimming took 5 bases from V and 0 from J; bases not matched to a gene: 10. The CDR3 is 16 amino acids. Germline CDR1 LNHDA, CDR2 SQIVND (reference sequence). The chain's CDR3 is CASSATGAPISYEQYF. CDR3 DNA sequence: TGTGCCAGTAGTGCCACAGGGGCACCCATCTCCTACGAGCAGTACTTC.

In this sample, this clonotype turned up a few times. The chain couples TRBV7-2 to TRBJ2-7; unclear D gene. Trimming took off 3 bases at V and 6 bases at J, with 12 bases between the two ends. The CDR3 is made up of 13 amino acids. The germline CDR1 and CDR2 sequences are SGHTA and FQGNSA. The CDR3 loop reads CASSFGRIIEQYF. The DNA of the CDR3 is TGTGCCAGCAGCTTCGGGCGTATAATCGAGCAGTACTTC.

The rearrangement joins TRBV7-9 to TRBJ1-2, with a weak D call TRBD1 (5 bases). The germline gives CDR1 SEHNR, CDR2 FQNEAQ (reference sequence). Trimming removed 6 bases from V and 5 bases from J, with 16 bases in between. The CDR3 consists of 14 residues. CDR3 sequence (DNA): TGTGCCAGCAGTGTCCCCGGGGGACCTTATGGCTACACCTTC. It specifies CASSVPGGPYGYTF.

The chain employs TRBV4-1 and TRBJ1-5; a possible D gene is TRBD1 (6 bases). The ends were cut back, 8 bases at V and 5 bases at J, with 13 bases in the middle. CDR3 length equals 13 residues. CDR1 and CDR2 from the germline V gene are MGHRA and YSYEKL. The CDR3: CASSGGQDQPQHF. In nucleotides, the CDR3 is TGCGCCAGCTCCGGGGGGCAAGATCAGCCCCAGCATTTT.

This clonotype appeared many times. The V call is TRBV29-1, the J call TRBJ1-1; D is unresolved. Germline CDR1 is SQVTM and CDR2 is ANQGSEA. This CDR3 contains 13 residues. V gave up 3 bases and J gave up 3 bases, with 11 bases separating them. The CDR3 loop reads CSVDLGRYTEAFF. Written as DNA, the CDR3 is TGCAGCGTTGACCTCGGGAGGTACACTGAAGCTTTCTTT. Supplemented by reference TRBV29-1 and TRBJ1-1, the full variable domain reads SAVISQKPSRDICQRGTSLTIQCQVDSQVTMMFWYRQQPGQSLTLIATANQGSEATYESGFVIDKFPISRPNLTFSTLTVSNMSPEDSSIYLCSVDLGRYTEAFFGQGTRLTVV.

Notes on this clonotype: A read error is possible here, since a much larger clone lies one base away. The V call is TRBV24-1, the J call TRBJ1-2; TRBD1 is a possible D gene (6 bases). CDR1 is KGHDR, CDR2 SFDVKD, per germline. The CDR3 loop spans 13 amino acids. Here the CDR3 DNA reads TGTGCCACCGGTGACCAGGGGAGAGAGGGCTACACCTTC. This translates into CATGDQGREGYTF.